These 19 T cell receptor beta chains came from one sample sequenced in a study of T cells in localized non-small cell lung cancer. TCRdb's table, derived via immunoSEQ multiplex PCR, lists solely in-frame clones and lacks some. The data show tens of thousands of clones, around 87% seen once. Source: PBMCs, taken before any cancer treatment. The source is a female donor with stage II lung adenocarcinoma.

The V call is TRBV7-9, the J call TRBJ2-3; D gene ambiguous. This CDR3 is built from 17 residues. V lost 1 base and J lost 1, with 15 bases in between. Germline assignment: CDR1 SEHNR and CDR2 FQNEAQ (reference sequence). CDR3 amino acids: CASSLGWMQSGTDTQYF. In DNA form, the CDR3 reads TGTGCCAGCAGCTTAGGTTGGATGCAGTCGGGCACAGATACGCAGTATTTT.

The V call is TRBV4-1, the J call TRBJ2-1; the D is unclear. The CDR3 has 14 residues. CDR1 is MGHRA and CDR2 is YSYEKL in the germline V gene. The V end was cut by 0 bases, the J end by 7 bases, with 10 bases between. The CDR3 reads CASSQDPSLNEQFF. The CDR3 coding sequence is TGCGCCAGCAGCCAAGATCCAAGTCTGAATGAGCAGTTCTTC.

The V and J genes are TRBV5-6 and TRBJ2-7; TRBD1 agrees at 7 bases. CDR1 is SGHDT and CDR2 is YYEEEE in the germline V gene. The CDR3 loop spans 15 amino acids. V lost 7 bases and J lost 4; bases outside the gene matches: 14. The CDR3: CASGSLVGQSYEQYF. Written as DNA, the CDR3 is TGTGCCAGCGGATCTCTAGTGGGACAGAGTTACGAGCAGTACTTC.

The J gene is TRBJ1-6, the V gene TRBV5-5; the D gene is possibly TRBD1 (6 bases). Trimming cost V 4 bases and J 6 bases, with 14 bases left between them. This CDR3 has 15 amino acids. CDR1 and CDR2 (germline): SGHKS, YYEKEE (reference sequence). CDR3 residues: CASSPQGTRNSPLHF. The DNA for the CDR3 is TGTGCCAGCAGCCCACAGGGAACTCGTAATTCACCCCTCCACTTT.

The J gene is TRBJ2-4, the V gene TRBV6-4, with unresolved D. The CDR3 is 15 residues long. V was clipped by 3 bases and J by 9 bases, with 18 bases between them. Germline V gene sequence: CDR1 MRHNA, CDR2 SNTAGT. CDR3 sequence (DNA): TGTGCCAGCAGTGAAACTTTCCGGCTAGATACCATTCAGTACTTC. Amino acids: CASSETFRLDTIQYF.

The chain employs TRBV7-8 and TRBJ1-1; D call uncertain. CDR1 SGHVS and CDR2 FQNEAQ come from the germline V gene. CDR3 size: 17 residues. Trimming left V 4 bases short and J 4 bases short, with 22 bases between. The CDR3 DNA follows: TGTGCCAGCAGCTCACGGGGTGGGCCCGGGGTGGGCACTGAAGCTTTCTTT. Its protein is CASSSRGGPGVGTEAFF.

The chain joins TRBV5-4 to TRBJ2-7; either TRBD1 or TRBD2 may supply D (6 bases each). Germline V gene sequence: CDR1 SGHNT, CDR2 YYREEE (reference sequence). The CDR3 has 17 residues. Trimming left V 6 bases short and J 5 bases short, with 27 bases between. CDR3 sequence reads: CASTRWRSGGGWNEQYF. CDR3 nucleotide sequence: TGTGCCAGCACCCGATGGCGGTCCGGGGGCGGGTGGAACGAGCAGTACTTC.

The chain uses TRBV7-9 and TRBJ1-1; D may be TRBD1 (6 bases). The CDR3 has 13 residues. Between the trimmed V and J ends, which lost 5 bases and 11 bases, there was a span of 18 bases. Germline V gene data show CDR1 as SEHNR and CDR2 as FQNEAQ (reference sequence). This chain's CDR3 is CASSTTQGTRAFF. The CDR3 nucleotides read TGTGCCAGCAGCACGACACAGGGTACTCGGGCTTTCTTT.

This sequence joins TRBV19 and TRBJ1-2, with a possible D match to TRBD1 (6 bases). Trimming cost V 3 bases and J 4 bases, with 21 bases left between them. Germline V gene lookup returns CDR1 LNHDA and CDR2 SQIVND (reference sequence). This CDR3 region has 17 residues. The CDR3: CASSIGGRIRLSYGYTF. CDR3 nucleotide sequence: TGTGCCAGTAGTATCGGGGGGCGGATAAGGCTGAGCTATGGCTACACCTTC.

Note on this clone: Sequence at one end of the junction differs from germline and may be a read error. The chain is built from TRBV30 and TRBJ1-2; D is perhaps TRBD1 (5 bases). Germline-derived CDR1 and CDR2 are GTSNPN and SVGIG (reference sequence). The CDR3 is 11 amino acids. Here the CDR3 reads CACSGGYGYTF. For the CDR3, the DNA is TGTGCCTGTAGTGGGGGCTATGGCTACACCTTC.

CDR3 protein: CASSLAWGPVYNEQFF. CDR3 bases: TGCGCCAGCAGCTTGGCTTGGGGGCCGGTCTACAATGAGCAGTTCTTC. This chain connects TRBV5-1 to TRBJ2-1, with D possibly TRBD1 on 6 matching bases. The CDR3 is 16 amino acids. The germline V gene encodes CDR1 SGHRS and CDR2 YFSETQ. V was trimmed by 0 bases and J by 3 bases, leaving 13 bases between them.

The chain couples TRBV5-6 to TRBJ1-5, with D unclear. The ends were cut back, 0 bases at V and 4 bases at J, with 8 bases in the middle. CDR1 SGHDT and CDR2 YYEEEE come from the germline V gene. The CDR3 sequence is 14 residues long. The CDR3 sequence is CASSLGPGNQPQHF. The CDR3, as DNA: TGTGCCAGCAGCTTGGGGCCCGGAAATCAGCCCCAGCATTTT.

This chain links TRBV4-1 with TRBJ2-1; unclear D gene. The ends were cut back, 1 base at V and 4 bases at J, with 8 bases in the middle. Germline V gives CDR1 MGHRA, CDR2 YSYEKL. The CDR3 has 14 amino acids. This chain's CDR3 is CASSQGLRYNEQFF. CDR3 nucleotides: TGCGCCAGCAGCCAAGGACTGCGGTACAATGAGCAGTTCTTC.

V usage is TRBV4-1 and J usage is TRBJ2-1, with 10 positions matching TRBD2. Trimming took 0 bases from V and 8 from J; bases not matched to a gene: 7. Germline V gene sequence: CDR1 MGHRA, CDR2 YSYEKL. This CDR3 spans 16 amino acids. CDR3 DNA sequence: TGCGCCAGCAGCCAAGACCCAGCGGGGGGGCCCTATGAGCAGTTCTTC. It is translated as CASSQDPAGGPYEQFF.

By share, this clone counts as medium-sized. The rearrangement uses TRBV7-9 and TRBJ1-5; D is possibly TRBD1 (5 bases). V was clipped by 1 base and J by 6 bases, with 13 bases between them. CDR3 length: 15 amino acids. From germline, CDR1 is SEHNR and CDR2 FQNEAQ (reference sequence). CDR3 in DNA: TGTGCCAGCAGCTTAGACGGGACCGGGGGTCAGCCCCAGCATTTT. Amino acids: CASSLDGTGGQPQHF. Complete variable domain (other parts from reference TRBV7-9 and TRBJ1-5): DTGVSQNPRHKITKRGQNVTFRCDPISEHNRLYWYRQTLGQGPEFLTYFQNEAQLEKSRLLSDRFSAERPKGSFSTLEIQRTEQGDSAMYLCASSLDGTGGQPQHFGDGTRLSIL.

This rearrangement joins TRBV5-1 to TRBJ2-5; no clear D. This CDR3 comprises 13 residues. V lost 2 bases to trimming and J lost 3 bases, with 8 bases between them. Germline V gives CDR1 SGHRS, CDR2 YFSETQ. CDR3 DNA: TGCGCCAGCAGCTTTAGTCCCGAAGAGACCCAGTACTTC. It is translated as CASSFSPEETQYF.

In this sample, this clone turned up once. The rearrangement joins TRBV27 to TRBJ1-2, with 7 nucleotides matching TRBD1. Losses at the gene ends were 7 bases for V and 8 bases for J; bases not matched to a gene: 13. The germline CDR1 and CDR2 sequences are MNHEY and SMNVEV (reference sequence). The CDR3 is 14 residues long. The CDR3, as DNA: TGTGCCAGCAAGGGGGCCTCGAGTGTGTGGGGCTACACCTTC. Its translation: CASKGASSVWGYTF.

The chain links TRBV2 to TRBJ2-3; a weak D match, TRBD2 (7 bases). Germline loops: CDR1 SNHLY, CDR2 FYNNEI. The CDR3 consists of 15 residues. Trimming left V 3 bases short and J 6 bases short, with 16 bases between. CDR3 sequence (DNA): TGTGCCAGCAGTGAGGGGAGGGGGGGCCGTGATACGCAGTATTTT. Translation gives CASSEGRGGRDTQYF.

The chain joins TRBV5-1 to TRBJ1-4; 10 nucleotides align to TRBD1. The CDR3 spans 16 residues. With V trimmed by 5 bases and J by 8 bases, 12 bases remained unmatched. CDR1 and CDR2 (germline): SGHRS, YFSETQ. Written as DNA, the CDR3 is TGCGCCAGCAGGCCTGACCGGGACAGGGGTGAGGAAAAACTGTTTTTT. It is translated as CASRPDRDRGEEKLFF.